The subject of this entry is one TCR beta chain. The antigen remains undetermined. Germline loops: CDR1 MNHEY, CDR2 SVGAGI. The CDR3 spans 14 residues. The V end was cut by 0 bases, the J end by 9 bases, with 12 bases between. Produced via immunoSEQ multiplex PCR; TCRdb's table is partial and in-frame only. This sample has some 15,000 clones, with over 75% found just once. The record originates from a study of OX40 agonist ivuxolimab in advanced cancers. Study-wide context: Patients were dosed with the agonistic anti-OX40 (CD134) antibody ivuxolimab. Regarding the study as a whole: Researchers did not establish what antigens the expanded peripheral T cells target.

Patients were excluded for autoimmune disease history or systemic immunosuppression. Source: CD4+ or CD8+ T cells sorted from blood, taken in a trial of the OX40 agonist ivuxolimab. This receptor was obtained from an adult with an advanced solid tumor such as melanoma, head and neck, liver or kidney cancer. The genes are TRBV6-5 and TRBJ2-1, with D unresolved. Here the CDR3 reads CASSYSMSALEQFF. The CDR3 nucleotides read TGTGCCAGCAGTTACTCCATGTCGGCACTTGAGCAGTTCTTC.